The 18 T cell receptor beta chains below all came from one sample that was sequenced in a study of T cells in Graves' hyperthyroidism and ophthalmopathy. Amplification of TCR beta CDR3 regions used RNA as the template. Primed by the HTBI set, a first-round RT-PCR was run on the TCR CDR3. One entry per CDR3 protein, called by TCRdb with MiXCR from the multiplex PCR reads. In the table there are over 300,000 distinct CDR3 sequences, about 15% of which are singletons. The sequenced sample was blood. The receptors were gathered from a woman aged 55-69 years with Graves' hyperthyroidism.

The V call is TRBV20-1, the J call TRBJ2-1; 15 bases map to TRBD2. J was trimmed by 10 bases and V by 4 bases; bases with no gene match: 11. This CDR3 has 16 amino acids. CDR1 and CDR2 (germline): DFQATT, SNEGSKA (reference sequence). In nucleotides, the CDR3 is TGCAGTGCTACCCCGGGACTAGCGGGAGGTTCCACGGAGCAGTTCTTC. It encodes CSATPGLAGGSTEQFF.

This clonotype was seen repeatedly, ten times or more. The chain uses TRBV12-3 or TRBV12-4 and TRBJ2-6, with D unclear. The ends were cut back, 1 base at V and 3 bases at J, with 10 bases in the middle. This CDR3 has 16 amino acids. The CDR3 protein is CASSLDRMGGANVLTF. The CDR3 DNA follows: TGTGCCAGCAGTTTAGACCGCATGGGTGGGGCCAACGTCCTGACTTTC.

This clonotype was seen repeatedly, ten times or more. The V gene is TRBV6-2 or TRBV6-3, the J gene TRBJ1-1; a weak D match, TRBD1 (6 bases). The V gene's germline CDR1 is MNHEY and CDR2 SVGEGT. Trimming stripped 11 bases from V and 0 bases from J, with 16 bases between. The CDR3 has 14 amino acids. The CDR3, as DNA: TGTGCCTGCGGCTCCGGGGACATGAACACTGAAGCTTTCTTT. Protein: CACGSGDMNTEAFF.

The table lists this clonotype with a few counts. One base away lies a much larger clone, so this may be a sequencing read error. This CDR3 is CGSSFTTGHQETQYF. CDR3 sequence (DNA): TGTGGCAGCAGCTTCACAACTGGCCACCAAGAGACCCAGTACTTC. V usage is TRBV7-8 and J usage is TRBJ2-5; D gene ambiguous. CDR1 SGHVS and CDR2 FQNEAQ come from the germline V gene. The CDR3 covers 15 residues.

In its sample, this clonotype was seen many times. Here the CDR3 reads CASSLLTGLLQNEQFF. For the CDR3, the DNA is TGTGCCAGCAGCCTACTCACGGGACTCCTACAGAATGAGCAGTTCTTC. The rearrangement joins TRBV3-1 to TRBJ2-1; maybe TRBD2 (6 bases). Germline CDR1 and CDR2: LGHDT and YNNKEL (reference sequence). The CDR3 covers 16 residues. The V gene lost 4 bases and the J gene lost 7 bases, with 20 bases spanning the gap.

This clonotype came up many times. This rearrangement joins TRBV5-1 to TRBJ2-7; 8 bases map to TRBD1. In germline, CDR1 is SGHRS, CDR2 YFSETQ. The V and J ends lost 4 bases and 7 bases, in that order; junction bases with no gene match: 16. CDR3 size: 16 residues. The CDR3 reads CASSLNSGTGTVEQYF. In DNA form, the CDR3 reads TGCGCCAGCAGCCTCAACTCCGGGACAGGTACCGTTGAGCAGTACTTC.

This clonotype appeared a few times. Written as DNA, the CDR3 is TGCGCCAGCAGCTTGGCGACAGGGGGATATCAAGAGACCCAGTACTTC. It yields the protein CASSLATGGYQETQYF. The J gene is TRBJ2-5, the V gene TRBV5-1, with TRBD1 matching over 9 bases. This CDR3 contains 16 residues. Per the germline V gene, CDR1 is SGHRS and CDR2 is YFSETQ. The V gene end was trimmed by 0 bases and the J gene end by 2 bases; junction bases not matched to a gene: 5. Full variable domain (outside the CDR3, taken from reference TRBV5-1 and TRBJ2-5): KAGVTQTPRYLIKTRGQQVTLSCSPISGHRSVSWYQQTPGQGLQFLFEYFSETQRNKGNFPGRFSGRQFSNSRSEMNVSTLELGDSALYLCASSLATGGYQETQYFGPGTRLLVL.

In its sample, this clonotype was seen many times. The chain links TRBV6-1 to TRBJ1-1; D gene unclear. In germline, CDR1 is MNHNS, CDR2 SASEGT. This CDR3 spans 13 amino acids. The V end lost 7 bases, the J end lost 0 bases, and 9 bases lay between the germline ends. CDR3 sequence: CASILTMNTEAFF. The CDR3 nucleotides read TGTGCCAGCATTTTGACAATGAACACTGAAGCTTTCTTT.

This chain joins TRBV7-8 and TRBJ2-7; perhaps TRBD1 as D (8 bases). The CDR3 contains 18 residues. V lost 5 bases and J 6 bases, leaving 29 bases between the germline ends. Germline CDR1 is SGHVS and CDR2 is FQNEAQ. CDR3 sequence: CASSLMTGAAPGGREQYF. The CDR3 DNA follows: TGTGCCAGCAGCCTGATGACAGGGGCGGCACCCGGGGGGCGCGAGCAGTACTTC. The full variable domain, with the rest looked up from reference TRBV7-8 and TRBJ2-7, is GAGVSQSPRYKVAKRGQDVALRCDPISGHVSLFWYQQALGQGPEFLTYFQNEAQLDKSGLPSDRFFAERPEGSVSTLKIQRTQQEDSAVYLCASSLMTGAAPGGREQYFGPGTRLTVT.

This chain links TRBV19 with TRBJ2-7; 8 nucleotides align to TRBD1. Germline V gene sequence: CDR1 LNHDA, CDR2 SQIVND (reference sequence). V was clipped by 8 bases and J by 4 bases; unmatched bases: 10. The CDR3 totals 14 residues. The CDR3 here is CASRFGQGAYEQYF. The CDR3 nucleotides read TGTGCCAGTCGGTTCGGGCAGGGGGCTTACGAGCAGTACTTC. Full variable domain (outside the CDR3, taken from reference TRBV19 and TRBJ2-7): DGGITQSPKYLFRKEGQNVTLSCEQNLNHDAMYWYRQDPGQGLRLIYYSQIVNDFQKGDIAEGYSVSREKKESFPLTVTSAQKNPTAFYLCASRFGQGAYEQYFGPGTRLTVT.

This clonotype was seen repeatedly, ten times or more. One junction end disagrees with the germline gene, perhaps due to a read error. V is TRBV7-7 and J is TRBJ1-4, with TRBD1 as a possible D gene (5 bases). The CDR3 has 15 amino acids. Germline CDR1 and CDR2: SSHAT and FNYEAQ (reference sequence). The CDR3 protein is CASSPQAATNEKLFF. For the CDR3, the DNA is TGTGCTAGCAGCCCACAGGCCGCAACTAATGAAAAACTGTTTTTT. Full variable domain (remainder filled in from reference TRBV7-7 and TRBJ1-4): GAGVSQSPRYKVTKRGQDVTLRCDPISSHATLYWYQQALGQGPEFLTYFNYEAQPDKSGLPSDRFSAERPEGSISTLTIQRTEQRDSAMYRCASSPQAATNEKLFFGSGTQLSVL.

The table lists this clonotype with many counts. The rearrangement uses TRBV19 and TRBJ1-4; 8 bases fit TRBD1. Trimming removed 3 bases from V and 4 bases from J; junction bases left unmatched: 4. CDR1 LNHDA and CDR2 SQIVND come from the germline V gene (reference sequence). The CDR3 has 15 amino acids. DNA of the CDR3: TGTGCCAGTAGTATCGGACAGGGCGATAATGAAAAACTGTTTTTT. It yields the protein CASSIGQGDNEKLFF.

This clonotype was detected many times. The rearrangement joins TRBV6-1 to TRBJ1-2; D perhaps matches TRBD1 (5 bases). The germline CDR1 and CDR2 sequences are MNHNS and SASEGT. CDR3 length: 14 residues. V dropped 7 bases and J dropped 6 bases, with 18 bases sitting between them. The CDR3 region has the DNA TGTGCCAGCACTCCGGGAGGGGCCGTTGATGGCTACACCTTC. It is translated as CASTPGGAVDGYTF.

The chain is built from TRBV6-6 and TRBJ2-7; 7 bases are shared with TRBD2. The CDR3 runs 15 residues. V was pared by 0 bases and J by 6 bases, with 8 bases of the junction left unmatched. Germline V lookup: CDR1 MNHNY, CDR2 SVGAGI (reference sequence). The CDR3 region is CASSYSGAGAGEQYF. DNA of the CDR3: TGTGCCAGCAGTTACTCGGGCGCGGGAGCAGGCGAGCAGTACTTC.

This clonotype came up once. The chain links TRBV15 to TRBJ2-1, with 8 bases aligning to TRBD1. The J segment lost 7 bases and the V segment lost 2 bases, leaving 7 bases of the junction unmatched. CDR1 and CDR2 (germline): LNHNV, YYDKDF (reference sequence). This CDR3 spans 15 amino acids. The CDR3 DNA follows: TGTGCCACCAGCAGACGGGGACAGGCGGGGAATGAGCAGTTCTTC. This encodes CATSRRGQAGNEQFF. Filled out from reference TRBV15 and TRBJ2-1, the complete variable domain reads DAMVIQNPRYQVTQFGKPVTLSCSQTLNHNVMYWYQQKSSQAPKLLFHYYDKDFNNEADTPDNFQSRRPNTSFCFLDIRSPGLGDTAMYLCATSRRGQAGNEQFFGPGTRLTVL.

The table lists this clonotype with many counts. The chain recombines TRBV12-3 or TRBV12-4 with TRBJ1-2, with D perhaps TRBD1 (6 bases). CDR3 length equals 14 residues. V lost 6 bases to trimming and J lost 7 bases, with 18 bases between them. The CDR3 is CASSIRTAPRGYTF. CDR3 nucleotide sequence: TGTGCCAGCAGCATCAGGACAGCCCCTCGTGGCTACACCTTC.

The chain joins TRBV28 to TRBJ1-2; D might be TRBD1 (5 bases). The germline V gene has CDR1 MDHEN and CDR2 SYDVKM. The length of the CDR3 is 14 residues. V lost 5 bases to trimming and J lost 3 bases, with 13 bases between them. The CDR3: CASSPWTNYYGYTF. CDR3 bases: TGTGCCAGCAGTCCCTGGACAAACTACTATGGCTACACCTTC.

In its sample, this clonotype was seen many times. The chain links TRBV24-1 to TRBJ2-2; perhaps TRBD2 as D (6 bases). Trimming took off 5 bases at V and 3 bases at J, with 15 bases between the two ends. Germline-derived CDR1 and CDR2 are KGHDR and SFDVKD. The CDR3 runs to 16 residues. The CDR3 nucleotides are TGTGCCACCAGTGTCCCGGAGAGGGAGGACACCGGGGAGCTGTTTTTT. Protein sequence: CATSVPEREDTGELFF.